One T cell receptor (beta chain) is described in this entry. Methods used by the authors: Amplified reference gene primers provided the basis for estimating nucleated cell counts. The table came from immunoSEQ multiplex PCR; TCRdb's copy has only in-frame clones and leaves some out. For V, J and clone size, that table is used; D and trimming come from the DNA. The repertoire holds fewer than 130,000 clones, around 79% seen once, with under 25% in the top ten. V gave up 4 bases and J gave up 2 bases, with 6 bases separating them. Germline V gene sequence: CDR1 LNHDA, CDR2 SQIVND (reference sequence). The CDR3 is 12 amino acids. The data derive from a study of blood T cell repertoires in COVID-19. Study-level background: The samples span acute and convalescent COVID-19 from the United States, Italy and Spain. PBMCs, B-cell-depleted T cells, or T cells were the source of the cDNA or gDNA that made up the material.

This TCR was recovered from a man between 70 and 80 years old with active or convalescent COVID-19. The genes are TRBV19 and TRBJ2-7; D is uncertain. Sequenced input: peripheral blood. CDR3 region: CASSTAAYEQYF. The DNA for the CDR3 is TGTGCCAGTAGTACCGCGGCCTACGAGCAGTACTTC.